The TCR beta chain under discussion was sequenced for a study of T cell repertoires in cytomegalovirus infection. Study-wide results and limits: The study identified carriers of CMV plus the relevant HLA from cumulative public TCR beta family frequency.

CDR3 length equals 12 residues. Per germline, CDR1 SEHNR and CDR2 FQNEAQ (reference sequence). The V and J ends lost 1 base and 10 bases respectively, with 5 bases between them. This clonotype was observed at least ten times. What it recognizes is unknown. Each CDR3 protein is one row after TCRdb ran MiXCR on the reads. The sample has around 120,000 distinct CDR3 sequences; more than 20% are singletons. The TCR sequence derives from a human donor in good health (CMV status not recorded). Some clones in this sample may be carry-over from other donors' samples. The chain combines TRBV7-9 with TRBJ1-6; no reliable D call. The sequenced material came from PBMCs, sequenced either directly or after in vitro stimulation (not recorded which). Written as DNA, the CDR3 is TGTGCCAGCAGCTTAGTGAACTCACCCCTCCACTTT. Translated: CASSLVNSPLHF.